The T cell receptor (beta chain) described here comes from a study of neurological immune-mediated disorders. A 10-nucleotide random UMI tagged transcripts in template-switch 5'RACE cDNA synthesis. TCRdb redid the calling of the 5' RACE reads with MiXCR, one entry per CDR3 protein. The sample has around 42,000 distinct CDR3 sequences, approximately 13% seen once. Germline CDR1 and CDR2: SNHLY and FYNNEI. The CDR3 runs to 15 residues. After removal of 2 bases from V and 1 base from J, the junction contained 3 bases not matched to a gene. Judged by abundance, this clonotype is large. Time point noted: longitudinal time-point 3. 2 million PBMCs stored at -80 C were the source of the unsorted libraries.

This receptor was identified in a man aged 25-45 years in good health. Input material: PBMCs. This chain joins TRBV2 and TRBJ2-5, with TRBD1 matching over 8 bases. The CDR3 loop is CASSEQGAPQETQYF. The CDR3 DNA follows: TGTGCCAGCAGTGAACAGGGGGCCCCCCAAGAGACCCAGTACTTC.